Below are 23 T cell receptor beta chains sequenced from a single sample in a study of T cells after yellow fever vaccination. From the 5' RACE reads, TCRdb called clonotypes with MiXCR, one entry per CDR3 protein. The sample has under 550,000 distinct CDR3 sequences, around a fifth seen once. The sample was PBMCs, taken 20 to 25 days after the first yellow fever vaccination. The receptors shown here come from a man aged 18 to 29 who received the YFV17D yellow fever vaccine.

This rearrangement joins TRBV30 to TRBJ1-5; the match to TRBD1 covers 9 bases. The CDR3 contains 17 residues. Germline V gives CDR1 GTSNPN, CDR2 SVGIG (reference sequence). V gave up 2 bases and J gave up 4 bases; unmatched junction bases: 12. DNA for the CDR3: TGTGCCTGGAGTAGGGACAGGGTTAGATCAGGGAATCAGCCCCAGCATTTT. Translating gives CAWSRDRVRSGNQPQHF. Looking up the rest from reference TRBV30 and TRBJ1-5 gives the full variable domain: SQTIHQWPATLVQPVGSPLSLECTVEGTSNPNLYWYRQAAGRGLQLLFYSVGIGQISSEVPQNLSASRPQDRQFILSSKKLLLSDSGFYLCAWSRDRVRSGNQPQHFGDGTRLSIL.

The chain has TRBV2 and TRBJ2-7; a possible D gene is TRBD2 (5 bases). This CDR3 has 13 amino acids. V lost 7 bases and J 0 bases, leaving 10 bases between the germline ends. Germline V gene lookup returns CDR1 SNHLY and CDR2 FYNNEI. This chain's CDR3 is CASTGIYSYEQYV. The CDR3 DNA is TGTGCCAGCACGGGGATATACTCCTACGAGCAGTACGTC.

The chain couples TRBV6-1 to TRBJ1-4; D gene unclear. The CDR3 spans 16 residues. V was shortened by 6 bases and J by 0 bases, with 14 bases between the two germline ends. Germline CDR1 reads MNHNS; CDR2 reads SASEGT. CDR3 sequence (DNA): TGTGCCAGCAGCTCCGGGCTTTATGCAACTAATGAAAAACTGTTTTTT. As protein: CASSSGLYATNEKLFF.

V and J are TRBV20-1 and TRBJ1-1, with TRBD1 identical over 9 bases. V trimming: 5 bases; J trimming: 2 bases; junction bases outside the gene matches: 6. In germline, CDR1 is DFQATT, CDR2 SNEGSKA (reference sequence). The CDR3 is 14 amino acids. CDR3 sequence reads: CSAEQGAINTEAFF. In DNA, the CDR3 is TGCAGTGCTGAACAGGGGGCTATCAACACTGAAGCTTTCTTT.

Only a few counts were recorded for this clonotype. The chain is built from TRBV28 and TRBJ2-1, with 10 nucleotides matching TRBD2. The CDR3 totals 16 residues. Germline-derived CDR1 and CDR2 are MDHEN and SYDVKM. Germline trimming cut 5 bases from V and 2 bases from J; bases unmatched to any gene: 6. The CDR3 loop reads CASSVGAGGPYNEQFF. The CDR3 DNA is TGTGCCAGCAGTGTTGGAGCGGGGGGGCCCTACAATGAGCAGTTCTTC. Variable domain in full (rest from reference TRBV28 and TRBJ2-1): DVKVTQSSRYLVKRTGEKVFLECVQDMDHENMFWYRQDPGLGLRLIYFSYDVKMKEKGDIPEGYSVSREKKERFSLILESASTNQTSMYLCASSVGAGGPYNEQFFGPGTRLTVL.

For the CDR3, the DNA is TGTGCCAGCAGCTTAGGTGCAGGAGTGGGGAGAGAGACCCAGTACTTC. It encodes CASSLGAGVGRETQYF. The chain employs TRBV5-5 and TRBJ2-5, with a weak D call TRBD2 (5 bases). CDR3 length equals 16 residues. Trimming pared 2 bases from V and 4 bases from J, leaving 18 bases between. The germline CDR1 and CDR2 sequences are SGHKS and YYEKEE (reference sequence).

This clonotype was counted many times. The CDR3 sequence is CASSLGRTGTDTQYF. The DNA for the CDR3 is TGTGCCAGCAGCTTGGGCAGGACGGGCACAGATACGCAGTATTTT. The V and J genes are TRBV5-8 and TRBJ2-3; D is undetermined. Trimming left V 0 bases short and J 1 base short, with 9 bases between. The germline V gene encodes CDR1 SGHTS and CDR2 YDEGEE. This CDR3 has 15 amino acids.

This clonotype was seen only a few times. The V and J genes are TRBV7-2 and TRBJ1-6; weak D call: TRBD1 (5 bases). V lost 2 bases and J lost 9, with 14 bases in between. Germline loops: CDR1 SGHTA, CDR2 FQGNSA. This CDR3 is built from 15 residues. The CDR3: CASSLLGTAVSPLHF. CDR3 sequence (DNA): TGTGCCAGCAGCTTATTGGGGACGGCCGTTTCACCCCTCCACTTT. Full variable domain (rest looked up from reference TRBV7-2 and TRBJ1-6): GAGVSQSPSNKVTEKGKDVELRCDPISGHTALYWYRQSLGQGLEFLIYFQGNSAPDKSGLPSDRFSAERTGGSVSTLTIQRTQQEDSAVYLCASSLLGTAVSPLHFGNGTRLTVT.

Only a few counts were recorded for this clonotype. The chain couples TRBV15 to TRBJ1-4; no firm D call. Trimming stripped 5 bases from V and 7 bases from J, with 8 bases between. The germline CDR1 and CDR2 sequences are LNHNV and YYDKDF (reference sequence). CDR3 length: 12 residues. The DNA for the CDR3 is TGTGCCACCAGCGCTCTGGGTGAAAAACTGTTTTTT. This gives the protein CATSALGEKLFF.

This clonotype has just a few counts. This chain connects TRBV7-9 to TRBJ1-2; 7 bases agree with TRBD1. CDR1 SEHNR and CDR2 FQNEAQ come from the germline V gene (reference sequence). Germline trimming cut 6 bases from V and 1 base from J; bases unmatched to any gene: 14. The CDR3 contains 17 residues. CDR3 sequence: CASSSNPGTEINYGYTF. In DNA, the CDR3 is TGTGCCAGCAGTTCAAACCCCGGGACAGAAATTAACTATGGCTACACCTTC.

This clonotype was found a few times. V and J are TRBV11-2 and TRBJ2-5; D remains ambiguous. This CDR3 region has 14 residues. V shed 0 bases and J shed 3 bases, with 8 bases lying between them. CDR1 is SGHAT, CDR2 FQNNGV, per germline. CDR3 region: CASSLEGGKETQYF. Here the CDR3 DNA reads TGTGCCAGCAGCTTAGAGGGCGGAAAAGAGACCCAGTACTTC.

In this sample, this clonotype turned up once. The chain carries TRBV2 and TRBJ2-1; the D gene is possibly TRBD2 (7 bases). V was cut by 3 bases and J by 4 bases, with 13 bases left in between. The CDR3 has 15 residues. Germline V lookup: CDR1 SNHLY, CDR2 FYNNEI. In DNA form, the CDR3 reads TGTGCCAGCAGTGATAGGGGGGGCTCGTACAATGAGCAGTTCTTC. Residues: CASSDRGGSYNEQFF.

This clonotype was seen a handful of times. The chain employs TRBV4-3 and TRBJ2-3, with D possibly matching TRBD2 (5 bases). Germline CDR1 LGHNA, CDR2 YSLEER. The CDR3 is 14 amino acids. V was clipped by 4 bases and J by 4 bases, with 12 bases between them. In DNA form, the CDR3 reads TGCGCCAGCAGCCGACTATCCACCGCAGATACGCAGTATTTT. It encodes CASSRLSTADTQYF.

This clonotype was picked up a small number of times. The rearrangement joins TRBV19 to TRBJ2-1; TRBD2 is a possible D gene (5 bases). This CDR3 contains 15 residues. The germline CDR1 and CDR2 sequences are LNHDA and SQIVND (reference sequence). Deletions cut 5 bases from V and 3 bases from J, with 14 bases between. CDR3 sequence (DNA): TGTGCCAGTAGTGACGTCCCTGCGGGCTACAATGAGCAGTTCTTC. It is translated as CASSDVPAGYNEQFF.

In this sample, this clonotype turned up a few times. The chain is built from TRBV5-1 and TRBJ1-1; D gene ambiguous. The CDR3 is 13 residues long. Germline CDR1 reads SGHRS; CDR2 reads YFSETQ. V dropped 5 bases and J dropped 2 bases, with 10 bases sitting between them. The CDR3 loop is CASRAEPNTEAFF. The DNA of the CDR3 is TGCGCCAGCAGGGCGGAACCTAACACTGAAGCTTTCTTT.

This rearrangement joins TRBV11-1 to TRBJ2-1; 8 bases are shared with TRBD2. Germline lookup yields CDR1 SGHAT and CDR2 FQDESV (reference sequence). V lost 6 bases, J lost 0 bases, and 13 bases stayed unmatched. CDR3 size: 18 residues. The CDR3 bases are TGTGCCAGCAGGACTTCACCGATAGCGGGGAGCTCCTACAATGAGCAGTTCTTC. Protein: CASRTSPIAGSSYNEQFF.

The table lists this clonotype with a few counts. The rearrangement joins TRBV7-2 to TRBJ1-1, with unresolved D. Trimming cost V 5 bases and J 3 bases, with 16 bases left between them. The CDR3 is made up of 15 amino acids. Germline V lookup: CDR1 SGHTA, CDR2 FQGNSA. The DNA for the CDR3 is TGTGCCAGCAGCGCCTACCTTCTTAAGGACACTGAAGCTTTCTTT. Translating it yields CASSAYLLKDTEAFF. The whole variable domain, filled in from reference TRBV7-2 and TRBJ1-1, reads GAGVSQSPSNKVTEKGKDVELRCDPISGHTALYWYRQSLGQGLEFLIYFQGNSAPDKSGLPSDRFSAERTGGSVSTLTIQRTQQEDSAVYLCASSAYLLKDTEAFFGQGTRLTVV.

V gene TRBV6-1 combines with J gene TRBJ2-7; D may be TRBD1 or TRBD2 (6 bases each). The CDR3 has 15 amino acids. V lost 6 bases and J 7 bases, leaving 22 bases between the germline ends. Germline V lookup: CDR1 MNHNS, CDR2 SASEGT. DNA for the CDR3: TGTGCCAGCAGCCGCGGGACACCTGGGTCGGGAGAGCAGTACTTC. Translation gives CASSRGTPGSGEQYF.

The chain joins TRBV11-2 to TRBJ2-3, with 7 bases that match TRBD2. This CDR3 is built from 12 residues. Germline values: CDR1 SGHAT, CDR2 FQNNGV. After removal of 2 bases from V and 10 bases from J, the junction contained 3 bases not matched to a gene. CDR3 nucleotide sequence: TGTGCCAGCAGCTTATTGGGGGGGTCGCAGTATTTT. Translating it yields CASSLLGGSQYF.

This clonotype showed up just a few times. The J gene is TRBJ2-1, the V gene TRBV5-1; TRBD1 aligns across 7 bases. Germline CDR1 SGHRS, CDR2 YFSETQ. The CDR3 runs to 16 residues. V shed 0 bases and J 6 bases; nucleotides not matched to a gene: 9. The CDR3 here is CASSLAGHTGANEQFF. In nucleotides, the CDR3 is TGCGCCAGCAGCTTGGCCGGACACACAGGGGCCAATGAGCAGTTCTTC.

The rearrangement uses TRBV28 and TRBJ2-3, with unresolved D. The CDR3 has 14 residues. Germline V gives CDR1 MDHEN, CDR2 SYDVKM. V lost 3 bases and J 4 bases, leaving 11 bases between the germline ends. For the CDR3, the DNA is TGTGCCAGCAGTTTCTCCGGGTCACCAGATACGCAGTATTTT. It specifies CASSFSGSPDTQYF.

The genes are TRBV10-3 and TRBJ1-2; tentative D call: TRBD1 (6 bases). The CDR3 contains 17 residues. Germline CDR1 is ENHRY and CDR2 is SYGVKD. The V gene lost 4 bases and the J gene lost 1 base, with 19 bases spanning the gap. The CDR3 DNA is TGTGCCATCAGTGGAGCCCAGGGGCTACCTATTAACTATGGCTACACCTTC. Protein: CAISGAQGLPINYGYTF.

The chain is built from TRBV7-2 and TRBJ1-1, with D perhaps TRBD1 (5 bases). There are 15 residues in the CDR3. Germline CDR1 reads SGHTA; CDR2 reads FQGNSA. V dropped 2 bases and J dropped 4 bases, with 14 bases sitting between them. The CDR3 nucleotides are TGTGCCAGCAGCTTATTTGGGGACGGGGGCACTGAAGCTTTCTTT. This encodes CASSLFGDGGTEAFF.